This T cell receptor beta chain was captured by sequencing in a study of blood T cell repertoires in COVID-19. Study details: The United States, Italy and Spain provided the acute and convalescent COVID-19 samples. PBMCs, B-cell-depleted T cells, or T cells were the source of the cDNA or gDNA that made up the material.

There are 16 residues in the CDR3. Germline CDR1 and CDR2: ENHRY and SYGVKD. V trimming: 6 bases; J trimming: 5 bases; junction bases outside the gene matches: 10. Original data processing: Counts of nucleated cells, estimated from reference gene primer amplification, were obtained. The protocol was immunoSEQ multiplex PCR, while the TCRdb copy is restricted to in-frame clones and leaves out a portion. V, J and clone size derive from that table, while D and trimming were established from the DNA sequence. The sample lists about 140,000 clones; around 80% were seen once. The V and J genes are TRBV10-3 and TRBJ2-2, with 9 positions matching TRBD2. Sequencing used peripheral blood. The origin of this receptor is a human donor in a cohort sampled during active COVID-19. The CDR3, as DNA: TGTGCCATCAGGCCCACCGGGACTAGCCCGACCGGGGAGCTGTTTTTT. It specifies CAIRPTGTSPTGELFF.